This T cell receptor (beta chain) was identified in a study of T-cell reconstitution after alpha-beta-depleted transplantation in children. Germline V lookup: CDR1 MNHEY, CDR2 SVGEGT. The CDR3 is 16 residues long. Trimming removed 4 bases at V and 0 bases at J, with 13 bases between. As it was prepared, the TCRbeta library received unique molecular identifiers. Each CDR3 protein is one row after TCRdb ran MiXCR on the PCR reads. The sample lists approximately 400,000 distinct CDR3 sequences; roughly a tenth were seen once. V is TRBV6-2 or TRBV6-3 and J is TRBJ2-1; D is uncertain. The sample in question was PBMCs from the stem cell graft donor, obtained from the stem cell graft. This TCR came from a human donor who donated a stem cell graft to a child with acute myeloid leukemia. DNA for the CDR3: TGTGCCAGCAGTTCGCGGAGCTCCCTCTCCTACAATGAGCAGTTCTTC. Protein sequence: CASSSRSSLSYNEQFF.